This T cell receptor beta chain was recovered during a study of CD8 T cells in Susac syndrome. Findings of the study overall: Clonal expansion was absent from the CD4+ T cell repertoires in Susac syndrome.

CDR3 length: 11 residues. From germline, CDR1 is LGHDT and CDR2 YNNKEL (reference sequence). The V and J ends lost 2 bases and 6 bases respectively, with 4 bases between them. On this clonotype: Its antigen remains unknown.

The RNA, roughly 0.45 to 1 ug, was put through reverse transcription using random hexamers. TCRdb called the immunoSEQ multiplex PCR reads again in MiXCR, with one record for every CDR3 protein. The table lists more than 110,000 distinct CDR3 sequences, approximately 95% of them singletons. Sequences were obtained from CD4+ T cells from PBMCs. The clonotype was recovered from a human donor with Susac syndrome. The V and J genes are TRBV3-1 and TRBJ1-1, with D uncertain. CDR3 nucleotide sequence: TGTGCCAGCAGCCAATTCGCTGAAGCTTTCTTT. Its protein is CASSQFAEAFF.